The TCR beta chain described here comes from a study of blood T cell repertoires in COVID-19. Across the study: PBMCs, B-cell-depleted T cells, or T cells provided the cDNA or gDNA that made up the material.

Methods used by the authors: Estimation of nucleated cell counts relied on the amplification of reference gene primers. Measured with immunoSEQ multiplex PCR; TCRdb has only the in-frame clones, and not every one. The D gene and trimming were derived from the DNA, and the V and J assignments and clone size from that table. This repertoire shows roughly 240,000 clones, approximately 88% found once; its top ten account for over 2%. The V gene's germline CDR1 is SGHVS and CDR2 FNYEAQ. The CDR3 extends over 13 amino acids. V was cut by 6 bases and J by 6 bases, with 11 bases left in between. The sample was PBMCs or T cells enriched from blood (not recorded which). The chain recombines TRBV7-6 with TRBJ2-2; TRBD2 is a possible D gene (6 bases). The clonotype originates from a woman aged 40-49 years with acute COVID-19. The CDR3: CASRIGGPGELFF. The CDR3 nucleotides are TGTGCCAGCAGAATTGGAGGGCCCGGGGAGCTGTTTTTT.